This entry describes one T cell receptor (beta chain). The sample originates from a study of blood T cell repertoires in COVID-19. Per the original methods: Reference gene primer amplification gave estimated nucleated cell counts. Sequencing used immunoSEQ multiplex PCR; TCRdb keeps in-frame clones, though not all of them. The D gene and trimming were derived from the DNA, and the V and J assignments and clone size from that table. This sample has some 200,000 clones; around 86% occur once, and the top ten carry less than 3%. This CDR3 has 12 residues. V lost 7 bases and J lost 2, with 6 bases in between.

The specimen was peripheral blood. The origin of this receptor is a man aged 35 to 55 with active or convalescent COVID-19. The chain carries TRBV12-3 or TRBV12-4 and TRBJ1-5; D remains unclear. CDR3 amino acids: CASNRGNQPQHF. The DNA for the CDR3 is TGTGCCAGCAATCGGGGCAATCAGCCCCAGCATTTT.